This entry lists 22 T cell receptor beta chains sequenced from one sample in a study of T cells after yellow fever vaccination. Using its own MiXCR run on the 5' RACE reads, TCRdb lists one record per CDR3 protein. In the table there are some 300,000 distinct CDR3 sequences, 7.5% to 9% of which are singletons. The specimen comprised CD4+ T cells sorted from PBMCs, sampled 5 days after the yellow fever booster vaccination. The receptors originated from a man younger than 35 who received the YFV17D yellow fever vaccine.

The V call is TRBV30, the J call TRBJ1-5, with a weak D call TRBD1 (6 bases). Germline values: CDR1 GTSNPN, CDR2 SVGIG (reference sequence). Trimming took off 3 bases at V and 3 bases at J, with 12 bases between the two ends. The CDR3 length is 14 residues. CDR3 in amino acids: CAWSSGANNQPQHF. In nucleotides, the CDR3 is TGTGCCTGGAGCTCAGGGGCGAACAATCAGCCCCAGCATTTT.

This clonotype turned up a few times. V gene TRBV6-1 combines with J gene TRBJ1-2, with D maybe TRBD1 (5 bases). Germline V CDR1 and CDR2: MNHNS, SASEGT. Trimming pared 0 bases from V and 3 bases from J, leaving 8 bases between. This CDR3 has 14 amino acids. CDR3 loop: CASSEARGYYGYTF. The CDR3 coding sequence is TGTGCCAGCAGTGAAGCGAGGGGCTACTATGGCTACACCTTC.

This clonotype showed up just a few times. The chain couples TRBV5-1 to TRBJ2-3; 12 bases are shared with TRBD2. This CDR3 spans 17 amino acids. V lost 4 bases to trimming and J lost 4 bases; unmatched junction nucleotides: 10. From germline, CDR1 is SGHRS and CDR2 YFSETQ. CDR3: CASSQPVLAGGADTQYF. The CDR3 DNA reads TGCGCCAGCAGCCAACCGGTACTAGCGGGGGGCGCAGATACGCAGTATTTT.

This clonotype was picked up many times. This chain uses TRBV5-1 with TRBJ1-6; D ambiguous. Germline CDR1 SGHRS, CDR2 YFSETQ. The CDR3 consists of 14 residues. V shed 5 bases and J shed 7 bases, with 13 bases lying between them. The CDR3 spells CASRPAGFNSPLHF. CDR3 nucleotides: TGCGCCAGCAGACCTGCCGGGTTCAATTCACCCCTCCACTTT.

There are many counts of this clonotype. This chain connects TRBV14 to TRBJ2-3; D remains ambiguous. The germline CDR1 and CDR2 sequences are SGHDN and FVKESK. CDR3 length: 15 residues. Trimming took off 1 base at V and 3 bases at J, with 11 bases between the two ends. CDR3 DNA: TGTGCCAGCAGCCAAGGGACCCACCCGACAGATACGCAGTATTTT. Translating gives CASSQGTHPTDTQYF.

This clonotype showed up many times. V and J are TRBV7-3 and TRBJ2-3; D is uncertain. The germline V gene encodes CDR1 SGHTA and CDR2 FQGTGA. This CDR3 contains 13 residues. V shed 5 bases and J shed 2 bases, with 8 bases lying between them. The CDR3 sequence: CASSPHNTDTQYF. For the CDR3, the DNA is TGTGCCAGCAGCCCCCACAACACAGATACGCAGTATTTT.

The chain is built from TRBV5-1 and TRBJ2-2, with D unresolved. The CDR3 contains 16 residues. The V end was cut by 0 bases, the J end by 6 bases, with 15 bases between. Germline assignment: CDR1 SGHRS and CDR2 YFSETQ. CDR3 sequence reads: CASSLGGRPVAGELFF. The CDR3 DNA reads as TGCGCCAGCAGCTTGGGAGGACGGCCTGTCGCCGGGGAGCTGTTTTTT.

In this sample, this clonotype turned up a few times. V and J are TRBV7-9 and TRBJ1-2; 7 bases are a match to TRBD1. CDR3 size: 14 residues. The ends lost 5 bases at V and 7 bases at J; junction bases unmatched: 10. Germline-derived CDR1 and CDR2 are SEHNR and FQNEAQ (reference sequence). In DNA form, the CDR3 reads TGTGCCAGCAGCCGTGAACGGACAGGTGGTGGCTACACCTTC. Translation gives CASSRERTGGGYTF.

In this sample, this clonotype turned up a few times. This chain uses TRBV29-1 with TRBJ1-2; a weak D match, TRBD1 (6 bases). The CDR3 has 13 amino acids. Trimming left V 1 base short and J 8 bases short, with 14 bases between. Looked up from germline, CDR1 is SQVTM and CDR2 is ANQGSEA. The CDR3 here is CSVEGQGLRGYTF. The DNA of the CDR3 is TGCAGCGTTGAAGGCCAGGGGCTTAGGGGCTACACCTTC.

This clonotype has more than one count but fewer than ten. The chain carries TRBV25-1 and TRBJ2-7; the D is unclear. Trimming pared 2 bases from V and 3 bases from J, leaving 17 bases between. The CDR3 runs 16 residues. Germline V lookup: CDR1 MGHDK, CDR2 SYGVNS. CDR3 residues: CASSELEGPLRYEQYF. Here the CDR3 DNA reads TGTGCCAGCAGTGAACTAGAAGGGCCACTACGCTACGAGCAGTACTTC.

This clonotype showed up just a few times. The rearrangement uses TRBV5-1 and TRBJ1-6, with D possibly being TRBD1 (6 bases). V lost 5 bases and J lost 4, with 13 bases in between. CDR1 is SGHRS and CDR2 is YFSETQ in the germline V gene. The CDR3 consists of 15 residues. The CDR3 DNA reads TGCGCCAGCAGAATGGGGGGCCCTTATAATTCACCCCTCCACTTT. It is translated as CASRMGGPYNSPLHF.

The rearrangement joins TRBV9 to TRBJ2-1; 8 bases are a match to TRBD2. The germline CDR1 and CDR2 sequences are SGDLS and YYNGEE. With V trimmed by 1 base and J by 3 bases, 6 bases remained unmatched. This CDR3 spans 16 amino acids. The CDR3 DNA follows: TGTGCCAGCAGCGTAAATAGCGGGGTTGTCTACAATGAGCAGTTCTTC. Its translation: CASSVNSGVVYNEQFF.

J is TRBJ1-3 and V is TRBV5-1; 7 positions match TRBD1. Germline CDR1 and CDR2: SGHRS and YFSETQ. The V segment lost 4 bases and the J segment 3 bases; nucleotides outside the gene matches: 7. This CDR3 contains 15 residues. DNA for the CDR3: TGCGCCAGCAGCGGAGGGACAGAGCTTGGAAACACCATATATTTT. This gives the protein CASSGGTELGNTIYF.

This clonotype appeared a single time. J is TRBJ1-2 and V is TRBV7-2; D gene ambiguous. The CDR3 is 13 amino acids. Trimming removed 2 bases at V and 8 bases at J, with 12 bases between. CDR1 and CDR2 from the germline V gene are SGHTA and FQGNSA. In nucleotides, the CDR3 is TGTGCCAGCAGCTTACGACGGATCGGAGGCTACACCTTC. Encoded protein: CASSLRRIGGYTF.

This clonotype was counted only a few times. The rearrangement uses TRBV21-1 and TRBJ1-4; the table's TRBD1 call for D was not verified on the DNA. TRBV21-1 is a pseudogene. The CDR3 extends over 16 amino acids. The CDR3 sequence: CASNLNRSRGEEKLFF. In DNA form, the CDR3 reads TGTGCCAGCAACTTAAATCGGTCCAGGGGAGAAGAAAAACTGTTTTTT.

This clonotype was found many times. The rearrangement uses TRBV7-8 and TRBJ2-3, with D possibly TRBD2 on 6 matching bases. The CDR3 totals 16 residues. In germline, CDR1 is SGHVS, CDR2 FQNEAQ. Trimming removed 4 bases at V and 1 base at J, with 15 bases between. In DNA, the CDR3 is TGTGCCAGCAGCTCCCTGACTAGTCCTGGCACAGATACGCAGTATTTT. Its protein is CASSSLTSPGTDTQYF. The variable domain in full, with the rest retrieved from reference TRBV7-8 and TRBJ2-3, is GAGVSQSPRYKVAKRGQDVALRCDPISGHVSLFWYQQALGQGPEFLTYFQNEAQLDKSGLPSDRFFAERPEGSVSTLKIQRTQQEDSAVYLCASSSLTSPGTDTQYFGPGTRLTVL.

This clonotype was observed a few times. The genes are TRBV7-3 and TRBJ2-2, with 9 bases identical to TRBD2. The CDR3 loop spans 15 amino acids. From germline, CDR1 is SGHTA and CDR2 FQGTGA. Trimming took 5 bases from V and 8 from J; bases not matched to a gene: 9. The CDR3: CASSRGTSPVGELFF. The CDR3 region has the DNA TGTGCCAGCAGCCGCGGGACTAGCCCCGTGGGGGAGCTGTTTTTT.

This clonotype was observed a few times. V usage is TRBV4-2 and J usage is TRBJ1-1; no firm D call. V gave up 0 bases and J gave up 4 bases, with 9 bases separating them. CDR3 length: 14 amino acids. Germline values: CDR1 LGHNA, CDR2 YNFKEQ. Written as DNA, the CDR3 is TGTGCCAGCAGCCAAGACGGATCCCTCACTGAAGCTTTCTTT. Translated, it gives CASSQDGSLTEAFF.

J is TRBJ1-4 and V is TRBV27, with 9 bases lining up with TRBD1. Trimming cost V 6 bases and J 5 bases; bases outside gene matches: 7. The germline V gene has CDR1 MNHEY and CDR2 SMNVEV (reference sequence). The CDR3 has 15 amino acids. DNA for the CDR3: TGTGCCAGCAGGGGACCCGGGACAGGGAATGAAAAACTGTTTTTT. Protein sequence: CASRGPGTGNEKLFF.

The V call is TRBV10-3, the J call TRBJ2-1; weak D call: TRBD2 (5 bases). Germline-derived CDR1 and CDR2 are ENHRY and SYGVKD. Trimming stripped 4 bases from V and 8 bases from J, with 12 bases between. The CDR3 is 13 residues long. CDR3 sequence reads: CAISGLEGDEQFF. The CDR3 region has the DNA TGTGCCATCAGTGGGCTAGAGGGCGATGAGCAGTTCTTC.

The chain carries TRBV12-3 or TRBV12-4 and TRBJ1-1, with a possible D match to TRBD1 (5 bases). V was cut by 4 bases and J by 6 bases, with 12 bases left in between. This CDR3 spans 13 amino acids. The CDR3 loop is CASSWGVSAEAFF. CDR3 sequence (DNA): TGTGCCAGCAGTTGGGGGGTTTCAGCTGAAGCTTTCTTT.

The V call is TRBV6-5, the J call TRBJ2-2; D call uncertain. Trimming stripped 0 bases from V and 0 bases from J, with 8 bases between. The CDR3 covers 16 residues. Germline-derived CDR1 and CDR2 are MNHEY and SVGAGI. Here the CDR3 reads CASSYSPGANTGELFF. The CDR3 DNA reads as TGTGCCAGCAGTTACTCGCCCGGAGCGAACACCGGGGAGCTGTTTTTT.